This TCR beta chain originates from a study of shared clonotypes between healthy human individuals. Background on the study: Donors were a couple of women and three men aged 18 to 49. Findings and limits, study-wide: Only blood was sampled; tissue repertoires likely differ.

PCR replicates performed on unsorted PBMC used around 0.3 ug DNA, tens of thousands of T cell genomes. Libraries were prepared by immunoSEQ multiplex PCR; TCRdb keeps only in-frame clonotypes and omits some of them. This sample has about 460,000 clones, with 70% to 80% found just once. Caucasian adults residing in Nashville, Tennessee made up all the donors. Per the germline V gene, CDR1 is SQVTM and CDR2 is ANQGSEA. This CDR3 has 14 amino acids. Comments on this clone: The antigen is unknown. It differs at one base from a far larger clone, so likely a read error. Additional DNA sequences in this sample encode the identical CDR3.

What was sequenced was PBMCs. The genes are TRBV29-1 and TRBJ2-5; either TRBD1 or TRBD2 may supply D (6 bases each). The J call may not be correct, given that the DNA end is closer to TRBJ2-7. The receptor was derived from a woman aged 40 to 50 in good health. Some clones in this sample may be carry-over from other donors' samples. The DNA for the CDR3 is TGCAGTGTGGGGGCTGGGCGGGAACCCTACGAGCAGTACTTC. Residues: CSVGAGREPYEQYF.